This T cell receptor (beta chain) was sequenced for a study of T cell responses to AZD1222 COVID-19 vaccine. Study-wide findings and caveats: Two doses of AZD1222 preceded a rise in Spike-specific TCR breadth and depth.

With 8 bases removed from V and 5 bases from J, the gap between germline ends came to 19 bases. The CDR3 consists of 14 residues. Germline values: CDR1 SNHLY, CDR2 FYNNEI. A remark on this clone: Its specificity is not known.

The method was immunoSEQ multiplex PCR; TCRdb's version includes in-frame clones alone and lacks a portion of them. Of some 96,000 clones in the sample, 88% were seen once. The V gene is TRBV2, the J gene TRBJ2-7, with a weak D call TRBD1 (6 bases). The sequence was collected from an adult in good health. The starting material was peripheral blood, obtained on day 0 of AZD1222 vaccination. CDR3 sequence (DNA): TGTGCCAGCTTCCGGACAGACCTTTTGGACGAGCAGTACTTC. Its protein product is CASFRTDLLDEQYF. The variable domain in full, completed from reference TRBV2 and TRBJ2-7, reads EPEVTQTPSHQVTQMGQEVILRCVPISNHLYFYWYRQILGQKVEFLVSFYNNEISEKSEIFDDQFSVERPDGSNFTLKIRSTKLEDSAMYFCASFRTDLLDEQYFGPGTRLTVT.